A selection of T cell receptor beta chains follows, all from one sample in a study of blood T cell repertoires in COVID-19. Here immunoSEQ multiplex PCR was the method, and the copy in TCRdb shows in-frame clones only, minus some. The data show roughly 290,000 clones, around 85% seen once. The sequencing sample was made of PBMCs or T cells enriched from blood (not recorded which). The source is a woman between 25 and 40 years old who had recovered from COVID-19. CDR3s include the opening cysteine and the closing phenylalanine or tryptophan. A D gene is named only where the DNA matches it firmly. Not every row has a clone size; where given, it reads once, few, many or a size class.

D: -; size: -; V: TRBV19; J: TRBJ1-2; CDR3: CASSSRSGNGYTF; DNA: TGTGCCAGTAGTTCGCGGTCAGGGAATGGCTACACCTTC
D: -; size: -; V: TRBV10-1; J: TRBJ1-1; CDR3: CASRDRLNTEAFF; DNA: TGCGCCAGCAGGGACAGATTGAACACTGAAGCTTTCTTT
D: TRBD1; size: -; V: TRBV11-2; J: TRBJ2-3; CDR3: CASSLRQGATDTQYF; DNA: TGTGCCAGCAGCTTGCGACAGGGGGCCACAGATACGCAGTATTTT
D: TRBD1; size: -; V: TRBV5-1; J: TRBJ1-4; CDR3: CASSRTGDSNEKLFF; DNA: TGCGCCAGCAGCAGGACAGGGGACAGTAATGAAAAACTGTTTTTT
D: TRBD1; size: -; V: TRBV25-1; J: TRBJ1-2; CDR3: CASSEEGQGTSLYGYTF; DNA: TGTGCCAGCAGTGAAGAGGGACAGGGGACTTCCTTATATGGCTACACCTTC
D: TRBD1; size: -; V: TRBV27; J: TRBJ2-7; CDR3: CASSERGTGNYEQYF; DNA: TGTGCCAGCAGTGAAAGAGGGACAGGGAACTACGAGCAGTACTTC
D: TRBD1; size: -; V: TRBV5-1; J: TRBJ2-3; CDR3: CASSFSGGRDTQYF; DNA: TGCGCCAGCAGCTTTTCAGGGGGCCGGGATACGCAGTATTTT
D: TRBD2; size: -; V: TRBV6-1; J: TRBJ2-1; CDR3: CASSEGAGGNEQFF; DNA: TGTGCCAGCAGTGAAGGGGCGGGAGGAAATGAGCAGTTCTTC
D: -; size: -; V: TRBV6-5; J: TRBJ1-5; CDR3: CASSYGQLNQPQHF; DNA: TGTGCCAGCAGTTATGGACAGTTAAATCAGCCCCAGCATTTT
D: TRBD1; size: few; V: TRBV5-6; J: TRBJ1-2; CDR3: CASTWDRQANGYTF; DNA: TGTGCCAGCACCTGGGACAGGCAGGCGAATGGCTACACCTTC
D: TRBD1; size: -; V: TRBV13; J: TRBJ2-2; CDR3: CASSPGQGQDTGELFF; DNA: TGTGCCAGCAGCCCCGGACAGGGGCAGGACACCGGGGAGCTGTTTTTT
D: -; size: -; V: TRBV5-1; J: TRBJ1-3; CDR3: CASTETVNLSGNTIYF; DNA: TGCGCCAGCACGGAGACAGTTAACCTCTCTGGAAACACCATATATTTT
D: -; size: -; V: TRBV13; J: TRBJ2-6; CDR3: CASSPRGAGANVLTF; DNA: TGTGCCAGCAGCCCTAGGGGCGCTGGGGCCAACGTCCTGACTTTC
D: TRBD1; size: -; V: TRBV28; J: TRBJ2-1; CDR3: CASSLLSGGEGLLNEQFF; DNA: TGTGCCAGCAGTTTATTATCAGGGGGCGAAGGATTACTCAATGAGCAGTTCTTC
D: -; size: -; V: TRBV5-1; J: TRBJ2-3; CDR3: CASSPISTDTQYF; DNA: TGCGCCAGCAGCCCCATTTCCACAGATACGCAGTATTTT
D: TRBD1; size: -; V: TRBV5-1; J: TRBJ2-6; CDR3: CASSLGQGNAGANVLTF; DNA: TGCGCCAGCAGCTTGGGACAGGGGAACGCTGGGGCCAACGTCCTGACTTTC
D: TRBD1; size: -; V: TRBV12-5; J: TRBJ1-2; CDR3: CASGLAPSETGDGYTF; DNA: TGTGCTAGTGGTTTGGCCCCCTCCGAGACAGGGGATGGCTACACCTTC
D: -; size: once; V: TRBV5-1; J: TRBJ2-2; CDR3: CASSTDSSVTGELFF; DNA: TGCGCCAGCAGCACGGACAGTTCCGTGACGGGGGAGCTGTTTTTT
D: -; size: -; V: TRBV30; J: TRBJ1-6; CDR3: CAWSVSAIYNSPLHF; DNA: TGTGCCTGGAGTGTTTCAGCGATCTATAATTCACCCCTCCACTTT
D: -; size: -; V: TRBV21-1; J: TRBJ1-2; CDR3: CASPSGRGCDGYTF; DNA: TGTGCCAGCCCCTCGGGGAGGGGGTGTGATGGCTACACCTTC
D: -; size: -; V: TRBV7-8; J: TRBJ2-1; CDR3: CASSTAVAYNEQFF; DNA: TGTGCCAGCAGCACAGCGGTAGCCTACAATGAGCAGTTCTTC
D: -; size: -; V: TRBV9; J: TRBJ2-1; CDR3: CASSAPPAAYNEQFF; DNA: TGTGCCAGCAGCGCGCCCCCGGCGGCCTACAATGAGCAGTTCTTC
D: TRBD2; size: -; V: TRBV6-6; J: TRBJ2-7; CDR3: CASSYSLGTTYEQYF; DNA: TGTGCCAGCAGTTACTCGCTGGGGACTACCTACGAGCAGTACTTC
D: TRBD2; size: -; V: TRBV27; J: TRBJ2-7; CDR3: CASSLSSSGGAYEQYF; DNA: TGTGCCAGCAGTTTATCTTCTAGCGGGGGGGCCTACGAGCAGTACTTC
D: -; size: -; V: TRBV10-3; J: TRBJ2-7; CDR3: CAIRVGLLYEQYF; DNA: TGTGCCATCAGGGTAGGACTACTTTACGAGCAGTACTTC
D: -; size: -; V: TRBV7-3; J: TRBJ2-1; CDR3: CASRLTGTYNEQFF; DNA: TGTGCCAGCAGACTCACAGGTACCTACAATGAGCAGTTCTTC
D: TRBD2; size: many; V: TRBV6-4; J: TRBJ2-3; CDR3: CASSDSTSGSGTDTQYF; DNA: TGTGCCAGCAGTGACTCGACTAGCGGGAGTGGCACAGATACGCAGTATTTT
D: TRBD1; size: once; V: TRBV15; J: TRBJ1-5; CDR3: CATSRGDSDQPQHF; DNA: TGTGCCACCAGCAGAGGGGACAGCGATCAGCCCCAGCATTTT
D: -; size: -; V: TRBV6-4; J: TRBJ2-7; CDR3: CASSPSISSYEQYF; DNA: TGTGCCAGCAGCCCCTCTATTAGCTCCTACGAGCAGTACTTC
D: TRBD2; size: once; V: TRBV19; J: TRBJ2-5; CDR3: CASSISGTSAETQYF; DNA: TGTGCCAGTAGTATCTCCGGGACTAGCGCAGAGACCCAGTACTTC
D: TRBD1; size: -; V: TRBV27; J: TRBJ1-6; CDR3: CASSLSIGQGNSPLHF; DNA: TGTGCCAGCAGTTTATCGATAGGACAGGGGAATTCACCCCTCCACTTT
D: -; size: -; V: TRBV4-1; J: TRBJ2-1; CDR3: CASSQILGDEQFF; DNA: TGCGCCAGCAGCCAAATTCTAGGGGATGAGCAGTTCTTC
D: -; size: few; V: TRBV5-1; J: TRBJ1-5; CDR3: CASSLAEGSQPQHF; DNA: TGCGCCAGCAGCTTGGCCGAGGGTTCTCAGCCCCAGCATTTT
D: -; size: -; V: TRBV12-3/TRBV12-4; J: TRBJ1-3; CDR3: CASSSRQANTIYF; DNA: TGTGCCAGCAGTTCGCGACAGGCCAACACCATATATTTT
D: TRBD2; size: -; V: TRBV6-5; J: TRBJ2-7; CDR3: CASSYYSGRGSYEQYF; DNA: TGTGCCAGCAGTTATTATAGCGGGAGAGGGTCCTACGAGCAGTACTTC
D: -; size: -; V: TRBV19; J: TRBJ2-4; CDR3: CASSTHARVAQYF; DNA: TGTGCCAGTAGTACCCACGCCAGGGTGGCTCAGTACTTC
D: -; size: few; V: TRBV6-5; J: TRBJ2-2; CDR3: CASRGLGELFF; DNA: TGTGCCAGCAGGGGGCTGGGGGAGCTGTTTTTT
D: TRBD2; size: -; V: TRBV7-8; J: TRBJ2-4; CDR3: CASSLPTAGGIEKNIQYF; DNA: TGTGCCAGCAGCTTACCCACGGCGGGAGGGATTGAGAAAAACATTCAGTACTTC
D: TRBD1; size: -; V: TRBV27; J: TRBJ2-7; CDR3: CATKSWPGQRRKKQYF; DNA: TGTGCCACCAAGAGTTGGCCGGGACAGAGACGAAAAAAGCAGTACTTC
D: TRBD2; size: -; V: TRBV7-2; J: TRBJ2-7; CDR3: CASSLSGGGGSYEQYF; DNA: TGTGCCAGCAGCCTCAGTGGCGGGGGAGGCTCCTACGAGCAGTACTTC